Following are 22 T cell receptor beta chains from one sample sequenced in a study of OX40 agonist ivuxolimab in advanced cancers. The table came from immunoSEQ multiplex PCR; TCRdb's copy has only in-frame clones and leaves some out. Of tens of thousands of clones listed, 75% to 90% were seen once; the top ten hold more than 2.5%. The specimen comprised CD4+ or CD8+ T cells sorted from blood, sampled in a trial of the OX40 agonist ivuxolimab. The origin of the receptors is an adult with an advanced solid tumor such as melanoma, head and neck, liver or kidney cancer.

This clone was seen once. The chain couples TRBV30 to TRBJ1-2, with TRBD1 as a possible D gene (6 bases). Germline-derived CDR1 and CDR2 are GTSNPN and SVGIG (reference sequence). This CDR3 contains 13 residues. The V end was cut by 7 bases, the J end by 2 bases, with 14 bases between. The CDR3 spells CASKGERNYGYTF. The CDR3 bases are TGTGCCTCTAAGGGGGAAAGGAACTATGGCTACACCTTC.

As DNA, the CDR3 is TGCGCCAGCAGCTTTGGTGCAGGGGGCGGAGAGACCCAGTACTTC. Translation: CASSFGAGGGETQYF. The V and J genes are TRBV5-1 and TRBJ2-5; 8 nucleotides line up with TRBD1. The CDR3 has 15 residues. The germline CDR1 and CDR2 sequences are SGHRS and YFSETQ. V dropped 2 bases and J dropped 4; count of bases not matched to a gene: 7.

The chain employs TRBV30 and TRBJ1-2; TRBD1 is a possible D gene (5 bases). CDR1 is GTSNPN, CDR2 SVGIG, per germline (reference sequence). The CDR3 runs 15 residues. Trimming took off 1 base at V and 7 bases at J, with 19 bases between the two ends. For the CDR3, the DNA is TGTGCCTGGAGTGCCGGGACCCAGCATGAGGGTGGCTACACCTTC. This sequence encodes CAWSAGTQHEGGYTF. The complete variable domain, with remaining parts taken from reference TRBV30 and TRBJ1-2, reads SQTIHQWPATLVQPVGSPLSLECTVEGTSNPNLYWYRQAAGRGLQLLFYSVGIGQISSEVPQNLSASRPQDRQFILSSKKLLLSDSGFYLCAWSAGTQHEGGYTFGSGTRLTVV.

The CDR3 nucleotides are TGTGCCAGCAGCGAGAGGGACCCCACGAACACCGGGGAGCTGTTTTTT. This sequence encodes CASSERDPTNTGELFF. The rearrangement links TRBV7-6 to TRBJ2-2; tentatively, D is TRBD1 or TRBD2 (5 bases each). This CDR3 spans 16 amino acids. The germline V and J ends were trimmed by 5 bases and 0 bases, with 13 bases remaining between them. Germline assignment: CDR1 SGHVS and CDR2 FNYEAQ.

J is TRBJ2-1 and V is TRBV10-1; 9 bases are a match to TRBD2. Germline assignment: CDR1 WNHNN and CDR2 SYGVQD (reference sequence). The CDR3 contains 14 residues. The V and J ends lost 6 bases and 4 bases, in that order; junction bases with no gene match: 4. CDR3 protein: CASRSGGPYNEQFF. The CDR3 DNA follows: TGCGCCAGCAGAAGCGGGGGGCCTTACAATGAGCAGTTCTTC.

The chain uses TRBV7-8 and TRBJ2-4; D possibly corresponds to TRBD2 (6 bases). V lost 3 bases to trimming and J lost 6 bases, with 6 bases between them. The CDR3 totals 12 residues. Germline lookup yields CDR1 SGHVS and CDR2 FQNEAQ. The CDR3 here is CASSLEGNIQYF. In nucleotides, the CDR3 is TGTGCCAGCAGCTTGGAGGGAAACATTCAGTACTTC.

In DNA form, the CDR3 reads TGCGCCAGCAGCCCCAGGACAGGGAGTTTCATTGAGACCCAGTACTTC. Translation gives CASSPRTGSFIETQYF. The rearrangement joins TRBV5-1 to TRBJ2-5, with 8 bases lining up with TRBD1. V was pared by 4 bases and J by 5 bases, with 13 bases of the junction left unmatched. From germline, CDR1 is SGHRS and CDR2 YFSETQ. CDR3 length: 16 residues.

The chain employs TRBV20-1 and TRBJ2-7, with D possibly TRBD1 on 5 matching bases. The CDR3 is 11 residues long. CDR1 DFQATT and CDR2 SNEGSKA come from the germline V gene (reference sequence). Trimming stripped 6 bases from V and 7 bases from J, with 13 bases between. The CDR3 sequence is CSADQGGEQYF. Here the CDR3 DNA reads TGCAGTGCGGACCAGGGTGGGGAGCAGTACTTC.

The chain employs TRBV27 and TRBJ2-7; TRBD1 agrees at 11 bases. The CDR3 has 15 residues. Germline lookup yields CDR1 MNHEY and CDR2 SMNVEV (reference sequence). V trimming: 6 bases; J trimming: 0 bases; junction bases outside the gene matches: 4. CDR3 DNA sequence: TGTGCCAGCAGGCGCGGGACAGGGGGCTCCTACGAGCAGTACTTC. This gives the protein CASRRGTGGSYEQYF.

This sequence joins TRBV29-1 and TRBJ2-3; weak D call: TRBD1 (5 bases). The CDR3 is made up of 14 amino acids. V lost 8 bases and J 0 bases, leaving 15 bases between the germline ends. CDR1 and CDR2 (germline): SQVTM, ANQGSEA. The CDR3 spells CSFAGSTSTDTQYF. CDR3 nucleotide sequence: TGCAGCTTTGCAGGGTCGACTAGCACAGATACGCAGTATTTT.

The chain joins TRBV7-3 to TRBJ2-5; D not resolved. Germline loops: CDR1 SGHTA, CDR2 FQGTGA. The length of the CDR3 is 17 residues. V was cut by 5 bases and J by 0 bases, with 19 bases left in between. The CDR3 bases are TGTGCCAGCAGCGCACCCACAGTTCCTCCAAACCAAGAGACCCAGTACTTC. Translation: CASSAPTVPPNQETQYF.

This clone has more than one count but fewer than ten. The CDR3 DNA is TGTGCCAGCAGCCGGGACACTGAAGCTTTCTTT. Its protein product is CASSRDTEAFF. The V call is TRBV14, the J call TRBJ1-1, with unresolved D. The CDR3 has 11 residues. The V end lost 4 bases, the J end lost 3 bases, and 3 bases lay between the germline ends. Germline V gene sequence: CDR1 SGHDN, CDR2 FVKESK. The variable domain in full, completed from reference TRBV14 and TRBJ1-1, reads EAGVTQFPSHSVIEKGQTVTLRCDPISGHDNLYWYRRVMGKEIKFLLHFVKESKQDESGMPNNRFLAERTGGTYSTLKVQPAELEDSGVYFCASSRDTEAFFGQGTRLTVV.

The chain combines TRBV9 with TRBJ1-6; tentatively, D is TRBD1 (6 bases). V lost 3 bases to trimming and J lost 6 bases, with 10 bases between them. CDR1 is SGDLS and CDR2 is YYNGEE in the germline V gene. This CDR3 is 14 amino acids long. This CDR3 reads CASSEQGRNSPLHF. As DNA, the CDR3 is TGTGCCAGCAGCGAACAGGGTCGTAATTCACCCCTCCACTTT. The full variable domain, completed using reference TRBV9 and TRBJ1-6, is DSGVTQTPKHLITATGQRVTLRCSPRSGDLSVYWYQQSLDQGLQFLIQYYNGEERAKGNILERFSAQQFPDLHSELNLSSLELGDSALYFCASSEQGRNSPLHFGNGTRLTVT.

The chain recombines TRBV28 with TRBJ1-1; 9 bases fit TRBD1. The germline V gene has CDR1 MDHEN and CDR2 SYDVKM. This CDR3 is 19 amino acids long. Unmatched junction bases numbered 17, after V lost 6 bases and J lost 0 bases. CDR3 sequence (DNA): TGTGCCAGCAGCTCACCCCAAGGGACAGGGCGAATCATGAACACTGAAGCTTTCTTT. This codes for CASSSPQGTGRIMNTEAFF.

This chain joins TRBV5-1 and TRBJ2-2, with 8 positions matching TRBD2. CDR1 is SGHRS, CDR2 YFSETQ, per germline. The CDR3 has 16 amino acids. Trimming at V came to 5 bases and at J to 1 base, leaving 7 bases not matched to a gene. DNA of the CDR3: TGCGCCAGCAGTCCCCGCCTAGCGGGGAACACCGGGGAGCTGTTTTTT. This codes for CASSPRLAGNTGELFF.

The chain employs TRBV6-5 and TRBJ2-6, with D uncertain. CDR1 is MNHEY and CDR2 is SVGAGI in the germline V gene. Trimming removed 8 bases from V and 2 bases from J, with 7 bases in between. The CDR3 covers 13 residues. The CDR3: CASATPGANVLTF. DNA of the CDR3: TGTGCCAGCGCGACCCCTGGGGCCAACGTCCTGACTTTC.

V usage is TRBV2 and J usage is TRBJ1-2; the D is unclear. Germline V gives CDR1 SNHLY, CDR2 FYNNEI. V dropped 2 bases and J dropped 1 base, with 8 bases sitting between them. This CDR3 contains 14 residues. CDR3 loop: CASSEQIRNYGYTF. In nucleotides, the CDR3 is TGTGCCAGCAGTGAACAGATTCGTAACTATGGCTACACCTTC.

CDR3 amino acids: CASSQDLLQPQHF. DNA of the CDR3: TGTGCCAGCAGCCAAGATTTGCTTCAGCCCCAGCATTTT. The genes are TRBV4-2 and TRBJ1-5; D is unclear. Germline V lookup: CDR1 LGHNA, CDR2 YNFKEQ. CDR3 length equals 13 residues. The germline V and J ends were trimmed by 0 bases and 6 bases, with 6 bases remaining between them.

The rearrangement joins TRBV6-5 to TRBJ2-2; D is perhaps TRBD1 (8 bases). The germline V and J ends were trimmed by 6 bases and 6 bases, with 17 bases remaining between them. The CDR3 is made up of 15 amino acids. Germline lookup yields CDR1 MNHEY and CDR2 SVGAGI. The CDR3 DNA sequence: TGTGCCAGCAGATCAGGGGGCGGGGGCGCCGGGGAGCTGTTTTTT. Translating it yields CASRSGGGGAGELFF.

The chain carries TRBV19 and TRBJ2-1; no clear D gene. With 3 bases removed from V and 9 bases from J, the gap between germline ends came to 9 bases. CDR3 length: 12 residues. CDR1 is LNHDA and CDR2 is SQIVND in the germline V gene (reference sequence). The CDR3 nucleotides are TGTGCCAGTAGTATCCATGTTGGTGAGCAGTTCTTC. Its translation: CASSIHVGEQFF.

This chain links TRBV6-6 with TRBJ2-1; tentatively, D is TRBD2 (6 bases). The CDR3 has 13 residues. The germline gives CDR1 MNHNY, CDR2 SVGAGI (reference sequence). Trimming stripped 9 bases from V and 6 bases from J, with 15 bases between. CDR3 sequence: CASRAGGGNEQFF. DNA for the CDR3: TGTGCCAGTCGAGCCGGGGGAGGCAATGAGCAGTTCTTC.

The V call is TRBV5-1, the J call TRBJ1-6; D is perhaps TRBD1 (6 bases). V shed 0 bases and J shed 7 bases, with 14 bases lying between them. Germline lookup yields CDR1 SGHRS and CDR2 YFSETQ. The CDR3 spans 16 residues. DNA for the CDR3: TGCGCCAGCAGCTTGGCGCCCCCCCAGGGGAATTCACCCCTCCACTTT. Translating gives CASSLAPPQGNSPLHF. Combining the CDR3 with reference TRBV5-1 and TRBJ1-6 gives the whole variable domain KAGVTQTPRYLIKTRGQQVTLSCSPISGHRSVSWYQQTPGQGLQFLFEYFSETQRNKGNFPGRFSGRQFSNSRSEMNVSTLELGDSALYLCASSLAPPQGNSPLHFGNGTRLTVT.